Shown below are 12 T cell receptor beta chains from a single sample sequenced in a study of T cell clonality in common variable immunodeficiency. Findings of the study overall: Fewer deletions and N-nucleotide insertions were reportedly seen in common variable immunodeficiency TCR beta sequences.

The method was immunoSEQ multiplex PCR; TCRdb's version includes in-frame clones alone and lacks a portion of them. The repertoire shows about 33,000 clones, none seen only once; the top ten take over 5%. No antigen is known for these receptors. The sample was peripheral blood mononuclear cells. The receptors stem from a human donor with common variable immunodeficiency.

This clone appeared many times. The read ends 3 residues before the CDR3 terminus; that terminus is restored from the germline J gene. The chain recombines TRBV20-1 with TRBJ1-1; 7 bases are shared with TRBD1. V lost 5 bases and J lost 0; bases outside the gene matches: 9. The CDR3 covers 15 residues. Germline values: CDR1 DFQATT, CDR2 SNEGSKA (reference sequence). The CDR3 is CSAGNRGTMNTEAFF. The sequenced part of the CDR3 DNA is TGCAGTGCTGGGAACAGGGGAACCATGAACACTGAA.

Comment on this clone: The read terminates 3 residues before the CDR3 end, so the remaining end is supplied by the germline J gene. This chain connects TRBV18 to TRBJ2-2; TRBD2 aligns across 10 bases. CDR1 KGHSH and CDR2 LQKENI come from the germline V gene. The CDR3 is 18 amino acids. J was trimmed by 2 bases and V by 6 bases; bases with no gene match: 12. CDR3 protein: CASSPNQAGGPNTGELFF. The covered CDR3 bases are TGTGCCAGCTCCCCGAACCAAGCGGGGGGGCCAAACACCGGGGAG. Together with reference TRBV18 and TRBJ2-2, the CDR3 gives the full variable domain: NAGVMQNPRHLVRRRGQEARLRCSPMKGHSHVYWYRQLPEEGLKFMVYLQKENIIDESGMPKERFSAEFPKEGPSILRIQQVVRGDSAAYFCASSPNQAGGPNTGELFFGEGSRLTVL.

This clone was seen at least ten times. The read comes to an end 3 residues before the CDR3 does, leaving the germline J gene to fill in the end. The chain has TRBV2 and TRBJ2-5; D remains unclear. The CDR3 length is 14 residues. The germline V gene encodes CDR1 SNHLY and CDR2 FYNNEI. V lost 2 bases, J lost 5 bases, and 12 bases lay in between. CDR3 amino acids: CASSESRSWETQYF. The covered CDR3 bases are TGTGCCAGCAGTGAATCGCGGTCCTGGGAGACC. The variable domain in full, completed from reference TRBV2 and TRBJ2-5, reads EPEVTQTPSHQVTQMGQEVILRCVPISNHLYFYWYRQILGQKVEFLVSFYNNEISEKSEIFDDQFSVERPDGSNFTLKIRSTKLEDSAMYFCASSESRSWETQYFGPGTRLLVL.

This clone was counted a few times. CDR3 protein: CSVGIGQENYGYTF. The sequenced CDR3 bases are TGCAGCGTTGGGATCGGACAGGAGAACTATGGC. V usage is TRBV29-1 and J usage is TRBJ1-2; 7 nucleotides match TRBD1. Sequencing ends 3 residues short of the CDR3 end; the germline J gene provides the rest. Looked up from germline, CDR1 is SQVTM and CDR2 is ANQGSEA. J was trimmed by 2 bases and V by 4 bases; bases with no gene match: 7. The CDR3 runs to 14 residues.

This clone occurred a few times. The CDR3 goes on 3 residues after the read ends, and that part is filled in from the germline J gene. This chain joins TRBV19 and TRBJ2-7; 15 bases map to TRBD2. The germline V gene encodes CDR1 LNHDA and CDR2 SQIVND (reference sequence). The CDR3 covers 19 residues. Losses at the gene ends were 7 bases for V and 2 bases for J; bases not matched to a gene: 15. Here the CDR3 reads CASTPGTSGGTSWPYEQYF. Incomplete CDR3 DNA: TGTGCCAGTACCCCCGGGACTAGCGGGGGGACCTCCTGGCCCTACGAG.

On this clone: The CDR3 end is not reached by the read, which stops 3 residues before it; the germline J gene fills it in. The gene calls are TRBV7-9 and TRBJ1-1, with D maybe TRBD1 (6 bases). Trimming shortened V by 3 bases and J by 3 bases, and 11 bases separated the two germline ends. The CDR3 covers 14 residues. Germline loops: CDR1 SEHNR, CDR2 FQNEAQ (reference sequence). The CDR3 bases that were read are TGTGCCAGCAGCTTCGGACAGATGGACACTGAA. Translating it yields CASSFGQMDTE. From start to end, the CDR3 is CASSFGQMDTEAFF.

This clone has ten or more counts. The sequenced part of the CDR3 DNA is TGTGCCAGCAGCCTGTTCGGCGGGGCGGAGACC. It is translated as CASSLFGGAET. The full CDR3 reads CASSLFGGAETQYF. The chain uses TRBV11-2 and TRBJ2-5; TRBD2 is a possible D gene (6 bases). The sequenced fragment ends 3 residues before the CDR3 boundary, so the rest is inferred from the germline J gene. The germline V and J ends were trimmed by 5 bases and 5 bases, with 15 bases remaining between them. Germline lookup yields CDR1 SGHAT and CDR2 FQNNGV. The CDR3 contains 14 residues.

This clone was counted many times. Read sequence stops 3 residues before the CDR3 end, and the germline J gene provides the missing end. The chain recombines TRBV30 with TRBJ1-4; 8 bases agree with TRBD1. CDR3 length equals 15 residues. The V gene's germline CDR1 is GTSNPN and CDR2 SVGIG (reference sequence). With 3 bases clipped from V and 6 bases from J, the junction kept 9 bases outside the gene matches. Here the CDR3 reads CAWSLSGGAHEKLFF. CDR3 DNA, as far as it was read: TGTGCCTGGAGCCTTTCAGGGGGCGCACATGAAAAA. Filled out from reference TRBV30 and TRBJ1-4, the complete variable domain reads SQTIHQWPATLVQPVGSPLSLECTVEGTSNPNLYWYRQAAGRGLQLLFYSVGIGQISSEVPQNLSASRPQDRQFILSSKKLLLSDSGFYLCAWSLSGGAHEKLFFGSGTQLSVL.

This clone was detected only a few times. The DNA ends 3 residues before the CDR3 does, and the rest of the CDR3 is filled in from the germline J gene. The chain links TRBV5-5 to TRBJ2-3, with a weak D call TRBD1 (5 bases). The germline gives CDR1 SGHKS, CDR2 YYEKEE (reference sequence). The CDR3 sequence is 12 residues long. Trimming shortened V by 5 bases and J by 6 bases, and 10 bases separated the two germline ends. Partial CDR3 DNA: TGTGCCAGCAGATACGCAGGGGATACG. Translating gives CASRYAGDT. The whole CDR3 is CASRYAGDTQYF.

On this clone itself: The read ends 3 residues early relative to the CDR3; the germline J gene fills the gap. The genes are TRBV19 and TRBJ2-1; 9 bases are shared with TRBD2. The germline V gene encodes CDR1 LNHDA and CDR2 SQIVND (reference sequence). CDR3 length equals 15 residues. J lost 6 bases, V lost 0 bases, and 3 bases had no gene match. The CDR3 bases that were read are TGTGCCAGTAGTATAGAAGGGCGGGGGGGCAATGAG. As protein: CASSIEGRGGNE. The CDR3, in full, reads CASSIEGRGGNEQFF.

This clone showed up just a few times. With the read ending 3 residues before the CDR3 end, the germline J gene is used to fill in that end. The chain has TRBV19 and TRBJ2-3, with 8 bases fitting TRBD2. CDR3 length equals 15 residues. J was trimmed by 0 bases and V by 4 bases; bases with no gene match: 3. Germline CDR1 and CDR2: LNHDA and SQIVND (reference sequence). CDR3 sequence: CASSTQRGSTDTQYF. The covered CDR3 bases are TGTGCCAGTAGTACCCAGCGGGGGAGCACAGATACG. The full variable domain, its missing parts supplied by reference TRBV19 and TRBJ2-3, is DGGITQSPKYLFRKEGQNVTLSCEQNLNHDAMYWYRQDPGQGLRLIYYSQIVNDFQKGDIAEGYSVSREKKESFPLTVTSAQKNPTAFYLCASSTQRGSTDTQYFGPGTRLTVL.

This clone was observed many times. The CDR3 is cut off 3 residues early in the read; its end comes from the germline J gene. The chain employs TRBV5-1 and TRBJ2-5; TRBD1 matches 11 bases. With 4 bases clipped from V and 5 bases from J, the junction kept 7 bases outside the gene matches. There are 15 residues in the CDR3. CDR1 is SGHRS, CDR2 YFSETQ, per germline. The CDR3 DNA, read in part, is TGCGCCAGCAGCATGGGACAGGGGGGCGGGGAGACC. Translated: CASSMGQGGGET. The CDR3, in full, reads CASSMGQGGGETQYF. Combining the CDR3 with reference TRBV5-1 and TRBJ2-5 gives the whole variable domain KAGVTQTPRYLIKTRGQQVTLSCSPISGHRSVSWYQQTPGQGLQFLFEYFSETQRNKGNFPGRFSGRQFSNSRSEMNVSTLELGDSALYLCASSMGQGGGETQYFGPGTRLLVL.